This T cell receptor beta chain comes out of a study of T cell responses to AZD1222 COVID-19 vaccine. To note about this clone: The antigen is unknown.

Findings and limits, study-wide: Unmutated regions of variants are reportedly targeted by nearly half of spike-specific TCRs.

The CDR3 runs 14 residues. Trimming removed 3 bases from V and 6 bases from J, with 13 bases in between. CDR1 and CDR2 (germline): SGHVS, FNYEAQ. The data were produced by immunoSEQ multiplex PCR, yet TCRdb's version contains in-frame clones alone and is incomplete. The sample yields some 53,000 clones, roughly 87% seen once. The source of this sequence is an adult who received the AZD1222 COVID-19 vaccine. The rearrangement links TRBV7-6 to TRBJ2-3; tentatively, D is TRBD2 (6 bases). Sample: peripheral blood, taken 28 days after the second AZD1222 dose. CDR3 region: CASSLPEGSDTQYF. In DNA, the CDR3 is TGTGCCAGCAGCTTGCCGGAGGGGAGCGATACGCAGTATTTT.